What follows describes a single T cell receptor (beta chain). Its cognate antigen is unknown. Each CDR3 protein is one row after TCRdb ran MiXCR on the 5' RACE reads. This table holds some 350,000 distinct CDR3 sequences, about 9.5% found once. These data originate in a study of T cells after yellow fever vaccination. Study conclusions and caveats: Among all clonotypes, a small share was observed in both CD4 and CD8 compartments.

Germline assignment: CDR1 DFQATT and CDR2 SNEGSKA (reference sequence). The CDR3 consists of 12 residues. Trimming took 3 bases from V and 4 from J, leaving 9 bases between them. The sequencing used PBMCs, collected on the day of the first yellow fever vaccination. The clonotype originates from a man aged 18 to 29 who received the YFV17D yellow fever vaccine. The V gene is TRBV20-1, the J gene TRBJ2-5, with D possibly being TRBD2 (5 bases). Written as DNA, the CDR3 is TGCAGTGCTAGTAGCGCGGCAGAGACCCAGTACTTC. The encoded protein is CSASSAAETQYF.